The 30 T cell receptor beta chains in this list originate from one sample, sequenced in a study of cytomegalovirus exposure and HLA in healthy donors. Use of 60 Vbeta and 13 Jbeta primers characterized the PCR. TCRdb's copy holds only in-frame clones and misses some; the assay was immunoSEQ multiplex PCR. The sample includes about 150,000 clones, around 60% of them seen just once. Material for sequencing was PBMCs. The receptors derive from a woman aged 55-70 years in good health and CMV-seropositive.

The chain carries TRBV20-1 and TRBJ2-5, with D perhaps matching TRBD1 (5 bases). Germline loops: CDR1 DFQATT, CDR2 SNEGSKA (reference sequence). Trimming pared 0 bases from V and 9 bases from J, leaving 5 bases between. The CDR3 is made up of 10 amino acids. The CDR3 loop is CSARETAQYF. Written as DNA, the CDR3 is TGCAGTGCTAGAGAGACAGCCCAGTACTTC.

The V call is TRBV7-2, the J call TRBJ2-3, with TRBD2 matching 9 bases. The CDR3 loop spans 16 amino acids. Germline V CDR1 and CDR2: SGHTA, FQGNSA. V trimming: 4 bases; J trimming: 5 bases; junction bases outside the gene matches: 10. The CDR3 reads CASSSPSGKGKDTQYF. CDR3 coding DNA: TGTGCCAGCAGCTCCCCTAGCGGGAAGGGGAAAGATACGCAGTATTTT. Together with reference TRBV7-2 and TRBJ2-3, the CDR3 gives the full variable domain: GAGVSQSPSNKVTEKGKDVELRCDPISGHTALYWYRQSLGQGLEFLIYFQGNSAPDKSGLPSDRFSAERTGGSVSTLTIQRTQQEDSAVYLCASSSPSGKGKDTQYFGPGTRLTVL.

This chain connects TRBV5-1 to TRBJ1-4, with 7 nucleotides matching TRBD1. Trimming cost V 2 bases and J 6 bases; bases outside gene matches: 7. This CDR3 contains 15 residues. The germline V gene has CDR1 SGHRS and CDR2 YFSETQ. CDR3 in amino acids: CASSFQGVSDEKLFF. CDR3 DNA sequence: TGCGCCAGCAGCTTTCAGGGGGTTTCGGATGAAAAACTGTTTTTT. The entire variable domain, with the rest obtained from reference TRBV5-1 and TRBJ1-4, is as follows: KAGVTQTPRYLIKTRGQQVTLSCSPISGHRSVSWYQQTPGQGLQFLFEYFSETQRNKGNFPGRFSGRQFSNSRSEMNVSTLELGDSALYLCASSFQGVSDEKLFFGSGTQLSVL.

The gene calls are TRBV5-1 and TRBJ1-4, with D unclear. The CDR3 has 13 amino acids. Between the trimmed V and J ends, which lost 2 bases and 7 bases, there was a span of 9 bases. The germline gives CDR1 SGHRS, CDR2 YFSETQ. The CDR3 is CASSLGGIEKLFF. The DNA for the CDR3 is TGCGCCAGCAGCTTAGGAGGGATTGAAAAACTGTTTTTT. The entire variable domain, with the rest obtained from reference TRBV5-1 and TRBJ1-4, is as follows: KAGVTQTPRYLIKTRGQQVTLSCSPISGHRSVSWYQQTPGQGLQFLFEYFSETQRNKGNFPGRFSGRQFSNSRSEMNVSTLELGDSALYLCASSLGGIEKLFFGSGTQLSVL.

The J gene is TRBJ2-2, the V gene TRBV7-2, with D tentatively TRBD1 (6 bases). CDR1 is SGHTA and CDR2 is FQGNSA in the germline V gene. V lost 4 bases, J lost 0 bases, and 12 bases lay in between. CDR3 length: 16 amino acids. Written as DNA, the CDR3 is TGTGCCAGCAGCTATGGACAGAGAGCGAACACCGGGGAGCTGTTTTTT. Amino acid sequence: CASSYGQRANTGELFF.

The chain couples TRBV6-5 to TRBJ1-2; D is possibly TRBD1 (6 bases). With 4 bases removed from V and 4 bases from J, the gap between germline ends came to 13 bases. The CDR3 runs to 14 residues. Germline loops: CDR1 MNHEY, CDR2 SVGAGI. The CDR3 DNA sequence: TGTGCCAGCAGTTCCCGGACAGACCTCTATGGCTACACCTTC. Protein product: CASSSRTDLYGYTF.

The J gene is TRBJ2-7, the V gene TRBV13; D possibly corresponds to TRBD2 (5 bases). This CDR3 is built from 14 residues. V lost 4 bases and J lost 4, with 14 bases in between. The germline gives CDR1 PRHDT, CDR2 FYEKMQ (reference sequence). The CDR3 DNA reads TGTGCCAGCAGCTCTTCCGGAGGCGGGTACGAGCAGTACTTC. Translation gives CASSSSGGGYEQYF.

The rearrangement links TRBV13 to TRBJ2-7; D not certain. Germline assignment: CDR1 PRHDT and CDR2 FYEKMQ (reference sequence). Trimming left V 0 bases short and J 1 base short, with 7 bases between. The CDR3 covers 14 residues. The CDR3 DNA sequence: TGTGCCAGCAGCTTAGGTGCCAGATCCTACGAGCAGTACTTC. Translated: CASSLGARSYEQYF.

The rearrangement uses TRBV18 and TRBJ1-1; no clear D gene. Germline CDR1 and CDR2: KGHSH and LQKENI. This CDR3 spans 14 amino acids. Trimming took 2 bases from V and 1 from J, leaving 8 bases between them. The CDR3 here is CASSPAQENTEAFF. In nucleotides, the CDR3 is TGTGCCAGCTCACCAGCGCAGGAGAACACTGAAGCTTTCTTT.

This clone was counted between two and nine times. The chain couples TRBV19 to TRBJ2-5, with 9 positions matching TRBD1. With 3 bases clipped from V and 2 bases from J, the junction kept 10 bases outside the gene matches. Germline CDR1 and CDR2: LNHDA and SQIVND (reference sequence). The CDR3 has 17 amino acids. CDR3 protein: CASSIVPGQGLQETQYF. As DNA, the CDR3 is TGTGCCAGTAGTATCGTTCCGGGACAGGGTTTACAAGAGACCCAGTACTTC.

The J gene is TRBJ2-6, the V gene TRBV5-1, with 8 bases that match TRBD1. The CDR3 loop spans 18 amino acids. Losses at the gene ends were 0 bases for V and 2 bases for J; bases not matched to a gene: 7. CDR1 and CDR2 (germline): SGHRS, YFSETQ. CDR3 DNA: TGCGCCAGCAGCTTGGACCCGACAGGGGTCCCTGGGGCCAACGTCCTGACTTTC. Protein product: CASSLDPTGVPGANVLTF.

This chain connects TRBV29-1 to TRBJ2-7; 8 bases line up with TRBD2. The length of the CDR3 is 14 residues. Trimming took 4 bases from V and 0 from J; bases not matched to a gene: 5. Looked up from germline, CDR1 is SQVTM and CDR2 is ANQGSEA. Here the CDR3 DNA reads TGCAGCGTTGCCGTTGCGGGAGGCTCCTACGAGCAGTACTTC. Translated, it gives CSVAVAGGSYEQYF.

The chain carries TRBV15 and TRBJ2-7; 7 nucleotides line up with TRBD2. Germline-derived CDR1 and CDR2 are LNHNV and YYDKDF (reference sequence). V lost 3 bases to trimming and J lost 2 bases; unmatched junction nucleotides: 7. This CDR3 is built from 15 residues. This CDR3 reads CATSRGGSGAYEQYF. The CDR3 DNA reads as TGTGCCACCAGCAGGGGAGGGTCGGGGGCCTACGAGCAGTACTTC. The whole variable domain, remainder taken from reference TRBV15 and TRBJ2-7, is DAMVIQNPRYQVTQFGKPVTLSCSQTLNHNVMYWYQQKSSQAPKLLFHYYDKDFNNEADTPDNFQSRRPNTSFCFLDIRSPGLGDTAMYLCATSRGGSGAYEQYFGPGTRLTVT.

V gene TRBV9 combines with J gene TRBJ2-7; D uncertain. V was clipped by 7 bases and J by 2 bases, with 10 bases between them. The CDR3 is 12 residues long. Germline V gives CDR1 SGDLS, CDR2 YYNGEE. As DNA, the CDR3 is TGTGCCAGCGGCGACAAACCCTACGAGCAGTACTTC. This translates into CASGDKPYEQYF. Looking up the rest from reference TRBV9 and TRBJ2-7 gives the full variable domain: DSGVTQTPKHLITATGQRVTLRCSPRSGDLSVYWYQQSLDQGLQFLIQYYNGEERAKGNILERFSAQQFPDLHSELNLSSLELGDSALYFCASGDKPYEQYFGPGTRLTVT.

This clone was seen a single time. This chain connects TRBV7-2 to TRBJ2-3, with TRBD2 as a possible D gene (6 bases). CDR1 is SGHTA, CDR2 FQGNSA, per germline. The CDR3 totals 14 residues. Trimming pared 0 bases from V and 6 bases from J, leaving 10 bases between. CDR3 in DNA: TGTGCCAGCAGCTTAGCGGGACTCTCGGATACGCAGTATTTT. It yields the protein CASSLAGLSDTQYF.

V is TRBV27 and J is TRBJ2-5, with TRBD1 matching over 10 bases. The DNA end is more similar to TRBJ2-7, so the J call may be wrong. The CDR3 has 13 amino acids. Germline CDR1 and CDR2: MNHEY and SMNVEV (reference sequence). This CDR3 is CASRRQGAYEQYF. CDR3 bases: TGTGCCAGCAGGAGACAGGGGGCGTACGAGCAGTACTTC.

This rearrangement joins TRBV18 to TRBJ2-3; TRBD1 might be the D (5 bases). CDR1 is KGHSH, CDR2 LQKENI, per germline. The CDR3 extends over 14 amino acids. The germline V and J ends were trimmed by 2 bases and 1 base, with 7 bases remaining between them. The CDR3 region has the DNA TGTGCCAGCTCACCAGTACAGGGCACAGATACGCAGTATTTT. Amino acids: CASSPVQGTDTQYF.

This clone has just a few counts. V and J are TRBV7-8 and TRBJ2-7, with D perhaps TRBD2 (6 bases). The ends were cut back, 8 bases at V and 4 bases at J, with 6 bases in the middle. There are 10 residues in the CDR3. CDR1 and CDR2 (germline): SGHVS, FQNEAQ. DNA of the CDR3: TGTGCCAGCCGGGGGTACGAGCAGTACTTC. This translates into CASRGYEQYF.

J is TRBJ2-1 and V is TRBV30; D may be TRBD2 (6 bases). This CDR3 region has 14 residues. Trimming cost V 5 bases and J 4 bases, with 15 bases left between them. Germline V lookup: CDR1 GTSNPN, CDR2 SVGIG (reference sequence). The CDR3 spells CAWDGGEGYNEQFF. In nucleotides, the CDR3 is TGTGCCTGGGACGGGGGAGAGGGGTACAATGAGCAGTTCTTC.

This clone was found once. The genes are TRBV7-3 and TRBJ2-1, with 11 bases fitting TRBD2. CDR3 length: 15 amino acids. Germline V CDR1 and CDR2: SGHTA, FQGTGA. V was clipped by 5 bases and J by 7 bases; unmatched bases: 7. The CDR3 DNA reads as TGTGCCAGCAGCAAAAGGGGACTAGCGGATAATGAGCAGTTCTTC. Protein product: CASSKRGLADNEQFF.

The gene calls are TRBV30 and TRBJ1-2; a possible D gene is TRBD1 (6 bases). CDR1 and CDR2 (germline): GTSNPN, SVGIG (reference sequence). This CDR3 spans 12 amino acids. V lost 1 base to trimming and J lost 6 bases, with 9 bases between them. The CDR3 DNA follows: TGTGCCTGGAGTGAGGGGGGGCATGGCTACACCTTC. Its protein product is CAWSEGGHGYTF.

The rearrangement links TRBV19 to TRBJ1-2, with D possibly being TRBD1 (6 bases). This CDR3 has 14 residues. Germline V gives CDR1 LNHDA, CDR2 SQIVND (reference sequence). V was clipped by 3 bases and J by 3 bases, with 11 bases between them. The CDR3 is CASSMDSTYYGYTF. CDR3 bases: TGTGCCAGTAGTATGGACAGTACTTACTATGGCTACACCTTC.

The chain is built from TRBV28 and TRBJ1-2, with no clear D. CDR1 MDHEN and CDR2 SYDVKM come from the germline V gene. There are 13 residues in the CDR3. V was pared by 5 bases and J by 3 bases, with 10 bases between. CDR3 DNA sequence: TGTGCCAGCAGTAAAGACTTGGACTATGGCTACACCTTC. It yields the protein CASSKDLDYGYTF.

The sample holds a few counts of this clone. V usage is TRBV15 and J usage is TRBJ1-5; tentative D call: TRBD1 (5 bases). Germline V gene sequence: CDR1 LNHNV, CDR2 YYDKDF (reference sequence). V was trimmed by 4 bases and J by 4 bases, leaving 11 bases between them. This CDR3 is built from 14 residues. The CDR3 loop is CATSIQGLNQPQHF. In DNA, the CDR3 is TGTGCCACCAGCATCCAGGGTTTGAATCAGCCCCAGCATTTT.

This clone came up a few times. This chain uses TRBV30 with TRBJ1-6; TRBD1 might be the D (6 bases). The length of the CDR3 is 14 residues. Trimming took 0 bases from V and 5 from J, leaving 8 bases between them. The germline V gene has CDR1 GTSNPN and CDR2 SVGIG (reference sequence). CDR3: CAWSVGGDNSPLHF. Written as DNA, the CDR3 is TGTGCCTGGAGTGTAGGGGGTGATAATTCACCCCTCCACTTT. Full variable domain (outside the CDR3, taken from reference TRBV30 and TRBJ1-6): SQTIHQWPATLVQPVGSPLSLECTVEGTSNPNLYWYRQAAGRGLQLLFYSVGIGQISSEVPQNLSASRPQDRQFILSSKKLLLSDSGFYLCAWSVGGDNSPLHFGNGTRLTVT.

The gene calls are TRBV15 and TRBJ1-2; D gene ambiguous. This CDR3 region has 13 residues. V dropped 3 bases and J dropped 1 base, with 6 bases sitting between them. Looked up from germline, CDR1 is LNHNV and CDR2 is YYDKDF (reference sequence). CDR3 coding DNA: TGTGCCACCAGCAGGCCGGGTAACTATGGCTACACCTTC. Translation gives CATSRPGNYGYTF.

V usage is TRBV7-3 and J usage is TRBJ1-1, with D unresolved. Per the germline V gene, CDR1 is SGHTA and CDR2 is FQGTGA. V was trimmed by 3 bases and J by 1 base, leaving 6 bases between them. The length of the CDR3 is 13 residues. In DNA form, the CDR3 reads TGTGCCAGCAGCTTTACAGCGAACACTGAAGCTTTCTTT. It translates to CASSFTANTEAFF. The variable domain in full, with the rest retrieved from reference TRBV7-3 and TRBJ1-1, is GAGVSQTPSNKVTEKGKYVELRCDPISGHTALYWYRQSLGQGPEFLIYFQGTGAADDSGLPNDRFFAVRPEGSVSTLKIQRTERGDSAVYLCASSFTANTEAFFGQGTRLTVV.

This clone was found once. The rearrangement joins TRBV29-1 to TRBJ2-3; TRBD1 aligns across 9 bases. J was trimmed by 3 bases and V by 6 bases; bases with no gene match: 4. The CDR3 has 13 residues. CDR1 is SQVTM, CDR2 ANQGSEA, per germline. CDR3 region: CSVGTGRTDTQYF. CDR3 bases: TGCAGCGTCGGGACAGGGAGGACAGATACGCAGTATTTT.

This chain links TRBV5-1 with TRBJ2-1, with a tentative D call TRBD2 (6 bases). This CDR3 comprises 13 residues. CDR1 SGHRS and CDR2 YFSETQ come from the germline V gene. Between the trimmed V and J ends, which lost 0 bases and 8 bases, there was a span of 9 bases. This CDR3 reads CASSLGASDEQFF. In DNA form, the CDR3 reads TGCGCCAGCAGCTTGGGGGCTAGCGATGAGCAGTTCTTC.

The chain joins TRBV28 to TRBJ1-3; the D gene is possibly TRBD1 (5 bases). The germline V gene has CDR1 MDHEN and CDR2 SYDVKM. The germline V and J ends were trimmed by 3 bases and 1 base, with 19 bases remaining between them. This CDR3 contains 18 residues. The CDR3 DNA is TGTGCCAGCAGTTTCAGGGCCCCCGGCAGGGCTTCTGGAAACACCATATATTTT. This sequence encodes CASSFRAPGRASGNTIYF.